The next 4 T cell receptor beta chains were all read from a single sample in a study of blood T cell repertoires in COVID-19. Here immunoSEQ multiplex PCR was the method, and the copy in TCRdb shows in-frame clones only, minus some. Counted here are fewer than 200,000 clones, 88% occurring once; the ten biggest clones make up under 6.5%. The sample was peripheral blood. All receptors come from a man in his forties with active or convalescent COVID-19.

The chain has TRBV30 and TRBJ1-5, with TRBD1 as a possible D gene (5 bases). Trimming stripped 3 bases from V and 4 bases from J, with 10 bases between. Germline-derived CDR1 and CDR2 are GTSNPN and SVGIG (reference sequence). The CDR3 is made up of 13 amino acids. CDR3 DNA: TGTGCCTGGAGCCAGGGAGGAAATCAGCCCCAGCATTTT. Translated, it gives CAWSQGGNQPQHF.

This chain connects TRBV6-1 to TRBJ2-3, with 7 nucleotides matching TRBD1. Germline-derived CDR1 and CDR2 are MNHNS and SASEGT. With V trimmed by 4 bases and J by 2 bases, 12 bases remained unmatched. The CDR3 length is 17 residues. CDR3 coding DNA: TGTGCCAGCAGTGTGGGCTTTTTGGGACAGACCACAGATACGCAGTATTTT. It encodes CASSVGFLGQTTDTQYF.

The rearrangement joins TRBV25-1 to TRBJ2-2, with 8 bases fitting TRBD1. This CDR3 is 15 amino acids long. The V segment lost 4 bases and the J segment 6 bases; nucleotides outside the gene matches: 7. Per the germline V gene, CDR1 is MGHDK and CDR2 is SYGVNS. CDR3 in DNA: TGTGCCAGCAGTGTTCCGGGACAGGTCTCCGGGGAGCTGTTTTTT. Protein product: CASSVPGQVSGELFF.

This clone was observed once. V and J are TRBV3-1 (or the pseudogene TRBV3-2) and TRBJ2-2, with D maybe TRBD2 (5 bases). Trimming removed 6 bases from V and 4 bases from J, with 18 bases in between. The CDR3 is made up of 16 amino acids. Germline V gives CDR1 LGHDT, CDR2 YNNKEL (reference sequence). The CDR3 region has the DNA TGTGCCAGCAGACGCGACACCGGCCGGGGCACCGGGGAGCTGTTTTTT. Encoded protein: CASRRDTGRGTGELFF.